This entry lists 25 T cell receptor beta chains sequenced from one sample in a study of blood T cell repertoires in COVID-19. Profiling relied on immunoSEQ multiplex PCR, and the TCRdb table lists in-frame clones only, not all of them. The sample includes fewer than 70,000 clones, approximately 82% of them seen just once. The sample taken for sequencing was peripheral blood. These receptors all come from a woman aged 55-70 years with acute or convalescent COVID-19.

J is TRBJ2-2 and V is TRBV5-1; no definite D call. Looked up from germline, CDR1 is SGHRS and CDR2 is YFSETQ. V dropped 0 bases and J dropped 7 bases, with 4 bases sitting between them. The CDR3 contains 12 residues. The chain's CDR3 is CASSLDIGELFF. Here the CDR3 DNA reads TGCGCCAGCAGCTTGGATATCGGGGAGCTGTTTTTT.

The chain recombines TRBV5-8 with TRBJ1-1, with D unresolved. Trimming took 0 bases from V and 0 from J, leaving 12 bases between them. CDR1 is SGHTS, CDR2 YDEGEE, per germline. This CDR3 is 16 amino acids long. CDR3 in DNA: TGTGCCAGCAGCTTGGGTCAGCGCCTATTGAACACTGAAGCTTTCTTT. This sequence encodes CASSLGQRLLNTEAFF.

The chain recombines TRBV5-5 with TRBJ2-7; 7 bases agree with TRBD1. CDR3 size: 16 residues. Germline assignment: CDR1 SGHKS and CDR2 YYEKEE (reference sequence). Losses at the gene ends were 0 bases for V and 6 bases for J; bases not matched to a gene: 12. The CDR3 here is CASSLVSVQGVGEQYF. Written as DNA, the CDR3 is TGTGCCAGCAGCTTGGTGTCGGTTCAGGGGGTGGGCGAGCAGTACTTC.

The rearrangement links TRBV5-1 to TRBJ1-2; no firm D call. Trimming left V 2 bases short and J 0 bases short, with 11 bases between. The CDR3 loop spans 15 amino acids. Germline lookup yields CDR1 SGHRS and CDR2 YFSETQ. The CDR3 reads CASSFGGNSNYGYTF. DNA of the CDR3: TGCGCCAGCAGCTTCGGAGGGAATTCTAACTATGGCTACACCTTC.

This chain links TRBV6-5 with TRBJ2-7; D gene uncertain. Germline V gives CDR1 MNHEY, CDR2 SVGAGI. Trimming shortened V by 8 bases and J by 6 bases, and 11 bases separated the two germline ends. The CDR3 consists of 11 residues. The DNA of the CDR3 is TGTGCCAGCGTTGGGTCGGGCGAGCAGTACTTC. It specifies CASVGSGEQYF.

The J gene is TRBJ2-7, the V gene TRBV13; 9 bases map to TRBD1. Germline V gives CDR1 PRHDT, CDR2 FYEKMQ (reference sequence). The ends lost 6 bases at V and 7 bases at J; junction bases unmatched: 4. CDR3 size: 12 residues. The DNA for the CDR3 is TGTGCCAGCAGACGACAGGGGGGAGAGCAGTACTTC. Translation: CASRRQGGEQYF. Looking up the rest from reference TRBV13 and TRBJ2-7 gives the full variable domain: AAGVIQSPRHLIKEKRETATLKCYPIPRHDTVYWYQQGPGQDPQFLISFYEKMQSDKGSIPDRFSAQQFSDYHSELNMSSLELGDSALYFCASRRQGGEQYFGPGTRLTVT.

This sequence joins TRBV7-9 and TRBJ2-1, with TRBD2 as a possible D gene (7 bases). Trimming stripped 3 bases from V and 4 bases from J, with 13 bases between. CDR1 and CDR2 (germline): SEHNR, FQNEAQ (reference sequence). The CDR3 length is 15 residues. DNA for the CDR3: TGTGCCAGCAGCTTCCGGACTAGGGGGTACAATGAGCAGTTCTTC. It encodes CASSFRTRGYNEQFF.

The chain employs TRBV9 and TRBJ1-2, with a possible D match to TRBD1 (5 bases). V lost 4 bases, J lost 5 bases, and 24 bases lay in between. This CDR3 has 17 amino acids. Looked up from germline, CDR1 is SGDLS and CDR2 is YYNGEE. Here the CDR3 reads CASSPPVGTPKEYGYTF. The CDR3 coding sequence is TGTGCCAGCAGCCCTCCGGTGGGGACTCCTAAGGAGTATGGCTACACCTTC.

The chain employs TRBV3-1 (or the pseudogene TRBV3-2) and TRBJ1-3; tentative D call: TRBD1 (6 bases). The germline V gene encodes CDR1 LGHDT and CDR2 YNNKEL (reference sequence). The CDR3 is made up of 16 amino acids. V lost 0 bases and J lost 0, with 9 bases in between. CDR3 sequence: CASSQDDRISGNTIYF. CDR3 coding DNA: TGTGCCAGCAGCCAAGATGACAGGATCTCTGGAAACACCATATATTTT.

The table lists this clone with a count of one. The rearrangement uses TRBV6-1 and TRBJ2-3; TRBD2 matches at 9 bases. Trimming removed 2 bases from V and 0 bases from J; junction bases left unmatched: 3. This CDR3 contains 16 residues. Germline V CDR1 and CDR2: MNHNS, SASEGT. The CDR3 DNA is TGTGCCAGCAGTGAACTAGCGGGGCGAAGCACAGATACGCAGTATTTT. Protein: CASSELAGRSTDTQYF.

The rearrangement links TRBV11-3 to TRBJ1-3; 11 nucleotides agree with TRBD1. This CDR3 region has 17 residues. Per germline, CDR1 SGHNT and CDR2 YENEEA. V lost 5 bases, J lost 0 bases, and 6 bases stayed unmatched. DNA of the CDR3: TGTGCCAGCAGCCTCGGGGACAGGGGGGACTCTGGAAACACCATATATTTT. Translating gives CASSLGDRGDSGNTIYF.

This clone was recorded only once. V usage is TRBV7-8 and J usage is TRBJ2-7; a possible D gene is TRBD1 (6 bases). Trimming pared 7 bases from V and 2 bases from J, leaving 12 bases between. CDR1 and CDR2 (germline): SGHVS, FQNEAQ. The CDR3 runs 13 residues. The CDR3 sequence: CASTRTGTYEQYF. The CDR3 nucleotides read TGTGCCAGCACCCGAACAGGGACCTACGAGCAGTACTTC. Full variable domain (remainder filled in from reference TRBV7-8 and TRBJ2-7): GAGVSQSPRYKVAKRGQDVALRCDPISGHVSLFWYQQALGQGPEFLTYFQNEAQLDKSGLPSDRFFAERPEGSVSTLKIQRTQQEDSAVYLCASTRTGTYEQYFGPGTRLTVT.

This chain links TRBV30 with TRBJ1-2; D not certain. The ends were cut back, 2 bases at V and 4 bases at J, with 17 bases in the middle. The CDR3 extends over 15 amino acids. Germline values: CDR1 GTSNPN, CDR2 SVGIG (reference sequence). The chain's CDR3 is CAWSPPAPTTYGYTF. The CDR3 coding sequence is TGTGCCTGGAGTCCTCCCGCTCCCACTACCTATGGCTACACCTTC. The full variable domain, rest sourced from reference TRBV30 and TRBJ1-2, is SQTIHQWPATLVQPVGSPLSLECTVEGTSNPNLYWYRQAAGRGLQLLFYSVGIGQISSEVPQNLSASRPQDRQFILSSKKLLLSDSGFYLCAWSPPAPTTYGYTFGSGTRLTVV.

The genes are TRBV5-6 and TRBJ1-2, with D perhaps TRBD1 (5 bases). The length of the CDR3 is 15 residues. With 2 bases removed from V and 3 bases from J, the gap between germline ends came to 14 bases. The germline gives CDR1 SGHDT, CDR2 YYEEEE. The CDR3 is CASSLGDSWDYGYTF. Written as DNA, the CDR3 is TGTGCCAGCAGCTTAGGGGACTCATGGGACTATGGCTACACCTTC.

The rearrangement uses TRBV19 and TRBJ2-2; TRBD2 is a possible D gene (5 bases). Trimming took off 11 bases at V and 6 bases at J, with 16 bases between the two ends. There are 13 residues in the CDR3. The germline CDR1 and CDR2 sequences are LNHDA and SQIVND (reference sequence). The CDR3 loop is CASDTTGSGELFF. CDR3 nucleotide sequence: TGTGCCTCAGACACTACGGGATCCGGGGAGCTGTTTTTT.

This rearrangement joins TRBV3-1 (or the pseudogene TRBV3-2) to TRBJ2-2; D unresolved. The CDR3 has 15 residues. Trimming took 2 bases from V and 1 from J, leaving 8 bases between them. The V gene's germline CDR1 is LGHDT and CDR2 YNNKEL (reference sequence). Written as DNA, the CDR3 is TGTGCCAGCAGCCAACGAGGCAGGAACACCGGGGAGCTGTTTTTT. As protein: CASSQRGRNTGELFF.

The chain combines TRBV9 with TRBJ2-3, with D possibly being TRBD2 (6 bases). The ends were cut back, 2 bases at V and 2 bases at J, with 15 bases in the middle. CDR1 SGDLS and CDR2 YYNGEE come from the germline V gene. The CDR3 length is 16 residues. The CDR3 region is CASSVSATGDTDTQYF. The CDR3 coding sequence is TGTGCCAGCAGCGTTTCCGCTACGGGGGACACAGATACGCAGTATTTT.

In its sample, this clone was seen once. The chain couples TRBV3-1 (or the pseudogene TRBV3-2) to TRBJ2-6, with a possible D match to TRBD1 (6 bases). The CDR3 covers 19 residues. CDR1 and CDR2 (germline): LGHDT, YNNKEL (reference sequence). V lost 4 bases, J lost 0 bases, and 19 bases lay in between. The CDR3 reads CASSPLEGTTHSGANVLTF. Written as DNA, the CDR3 is TGTGCCAGCAGCCCTCTGGAAGGGACAACCCACTCTGGGGCCAACGTCCTGACTTTC.

V is TRBV29-1 and J is TRBJ1-2, with 8 positions matching TRBD1. Germline trimming cut 3 bases from V and 8 bases from J; bases unmatched to any gene: 5. From germline, CDR1 is SQVTM and CDR2 ANQGSEA. The CDR3 totals 12 residues. CDR3 sequence: CSVDGAGGGYTF. The CDR3 DNA sequence: TGCAGCGTTGATGGGGCAGGGGGCGGCTACACCTTC.

The chain has TRBV11-2 and TRBJ1-3; D is unclear. The germline CDR1 and CDR2 sequences are SGHAT and FQNNGV. The ends were cut back, 5 bases at V and 0 bases at J, with 14 bases in the middle. The length of the CDR3 is 16 residues. This chain's CDR3 is CASSATRPNSGNTIYF. CDR3 in DNA: TGTGCCAGCAGCGCGACTCGACCGAACTCTGGAAACACCATATATTTT.

V gene TRBV6-5 combines with J gene TRBJ2-3, with D possibly being TRBD1 (7 bases). Germline V gene sequence: CDR1 MNHEY, CDR2 SVGAGI. The CDR3 spans 15 residues. V lost 6 bases, J lost 0 bases, and 13 bases lay in between. The CDR3 DNA is TGTGCCAGCAGGGACAGGAGGGTTAGCACAGATACGCAGTATTTT. As protein: CASRDRRVSTDTQYF.

The chain recombines TRBV9 with TRBJ2-2, with TRBD2 matching over 14 bases. The germline gives CDR1 SGDLS, CDR2 YYNGEE. The CDR3 sequence is 20 residues long. V shed 4 bases, J shed 5 bases, and the junction held 16 bases outside the gene matches. CDR3 DNA: TGTGCCAGCAGCCTCCTCCCGACTAGCGGGGGGGCGGGGGGTACCGGGGAGCTGTTTTTT. Translation gives CASSLLPTSGGAGGTGELFF.

The CDR3 nucleotides are TGTGCCTGGAGCCTCGTAGTTCGGACTGAAGCTTTCTTT. Translating it yields CAWSLVVRTEAFF. The chain has TRBV30 and TRBJ1-1, with unresolved D. This CDR3 is built from 13 residues. Trimming stripped 3 bases from V and 5 bases from J, with 13 bases between. CDR1 is GTSNPN and CDR2 is SVGIG in the germline V gene (reference sequence).

The gene calls are TRBV18 and TRBJ1-1, with 7 bases that match TRBD1. This CDR3 contains 14 residues. Looked up from germline, CDR1 is KGHSH and CDR2 is LQKENI. J gave up 0 bases and V 2 bases, and 0 bases lay outside the gene matches. CDR3 amino acids: CASSPGTVNTEAFF. The CDR3 coding sequence is TGTGCCAGCTCACCAGGGACAGTGAACACTGAAGCTTTCTTT.

CDR3 sequence reads: CASSLGDTAIRRDEQYF. Here the CDR3 DNA reads TGCGCCAGCAGCTTGGGAGACACGGCTATTAGGAGGGACGAGCAGTACTTC. This chain connects TRBV5-1 to TRBJ2-7; a weak D match, TRBD2 (6 bases). Germline CDR1 reads SGHRS; CDR2 reads YFSETQ. The CDR3 is 17 amino acids. Between the trimmed V and J ends, which lost 0 bases and 5 bases, there was a span of 21 bases.